The T cell receptor (beta chain) under discussion was sequenced for a study of T cell repertoires in cytomegalovirus infection (dated by TCRdb to the late 2010s). At the level of the whole study: Donor HLA type was relevant to the analysis, because carriage of CMV infection together with the matching HLA type was indicated by public TCR beta signatures. Points the paper makes about the study in general: In both this cohort and an independent roughly 330-donor cohort, the cumulative frequency of public TCR beta family members distinguished carriers of CMV infection plus the relevant HLA type. The ex vivo response was dominated by HLA-C-restricted CMV-specific TCR beta clonotypes, which also provided the single most frequent clonotype in two of eight donors.

This clonotype has only a few counts. Which antigen it targets is not known. Nothing much larger sits one base from this clone, and base qualities are not available. Sequencing was performed on an Illumina HiSeq 1500. TCRdb applied fastp at Q25 and MiXCR to the public reads, then kept only in-frame beta chains. Each CDR3 protein gets just one entry, which takes the most common genes and DNA from the rows behind it. This sample has 350,000 to 500,000 distinct CDR3 sequences in its table, and approximately 32% of those were observed once. In total, the top ten clones hold roughly an eighth of the sample. Sample: PBMCs. This TCR was recovered from a human donor in good health (CMV status not recorded). Some clones in this sample may be carry-over from other donors' samples.

In nucleotides, the sequence is TGTGCCAGCAGCCCAGGACTAGCGGGGACAGAGACCCAGTACTTC. Its translation is CASSPGLAGTETQYF. The chain links TRBV11-2 with TRBJ2-5, and 12 junction bases match TRBD2. The V end gives up 5 bases and the J end 4 bases, leaving 5 bases in the junction not matched to a gene. The CDR3 contains 15 residues, cysteine and phenylalanine counted. Only the CDR3 part of the read is kept: 45 bases, read in frame from the first base. Per the germline V gene, SGHAT is the CDR1 and FQNNGV is the CDR2. With all but the CDR3 taken from the reference TRBV11-2 and TRBJ2-5 genes, the full variable domain is: EAGVAQSPRYKIIEKRQSVAFWCNPISGHATLYWYQQILGQGPKLLIQFQNNGVVDDSQLPKDRFSAERLKGVDSTLKIQPAKLEDSAVYLCASSPGLAGTETQYFGPGTRLLVL.